Listed below are T cell receptor beta chains from one sample, sequenced in a study of blood T cell repertoires in COVID-19. Libraries were prepared by immunoSEQ multiplex PCR; TCRdb keeps only in-frame clonotypes and omits some of them. Among about 52,000 clones listed, about four fifths were seen once. Sequencing was done on a sample of peripheral blood. The receptors come from a woman aged 80 or over with COVID-19, enrolled during active disease. Each CDR3 is given with its conserved first and last residue. A D gene is named only where the DNA matches it firmly. Size tells how often a clone was seen (once, few, many) or the class of an expanded clone, and some rows leave it out.

TRBV2,.,TRBJ2-5,.,CASSETREWETQYF,TGTGCCAGCAGTGAAACTCGGGAGTGGGAGACCCAGTACTTC
TRBV9,.,TRBJ1-2,.,CASSATHREGGGYTF,TGTGCCAGCAGCGCCACTCACAGGGAAGGGGGTGGCTACACCTTC
TRBV15,.,TRBJ1-3,.,CATSRGRDTGNTIYF,TGTGCCACCAGCAGAGGGAGGGATACTGGAAACACCATATATTTT
TRBV2,.,TRBJ2-1,.,CASRREAGNEQFF,TGTGCCAGCAGGCGTGAGGCGGGCAATGAGCAGTTCTTC
TRBV5-4,few,TRBJ1-1,.,CASSLTGLNTEAFF,TGTGCCAGCAGCTTGACTGGGCTGAACACTGAAGCTTTCTTT
TRBV28,.,TRBJ1-5,.,CASSLLATVSNQPQHF,TGTGCCAGCAGTTTATTGGCGACAGTTAGCAATCAGCCCCAGCATTTT
TRBV5-1,.,TRBJ2-7,.,CASSLAAGGNEQYF,TGCGCCAGCAGCTTGGCCGCAGGGGGGAACGAGCAGTACTTC
TRBV15,.,TRBJ2-1,TRBD2,CATSRYSGSVGNEQFF,TGTGCCACCAGCAGATATAGCGGGAGTGTTGGCAATGAGCAGTTCTTC
TRBV27,.,TRBJ1-1,TRBD1,CASSLGTGSNTEAFF,TGTGCCAGCAGTTTGGGGACAGGGTCGAACACTGAAGCTTTCTTT
TRBV7-2,.,TRBJ2-1,TRBD2,CASSSLAVSSYNEQFF,TGTGCCAGCAGCTCACTAGCGGTGAGCTCCTACAATGAGCAGTTCTTC
TRBV15,few,TRBJ2-7,TRBD1,CATSTGQGGTGLGQYF,TGTGCCACCAGCACAGGACAGGGCGGCACAGGGCTGGGGCAGTACTTC
TRBV2,.,TRBJ2-1,.,CASSRVREGGYNEQFF,TGTGCCAGCAGTCGGGTTAGGGAGGGGGGCTACAATGAGCAGTTCTTC
TRBV6-5,once,TRBJ1-1,TRBD1,CASAYTGQGAEAFF,TGTGCCAGCGCCTATACAGGACAGGGGGCTGAAGCTTTCTTT
TRBV29-1,.,TRBJ1-2,.,CSVGGAAGINYGYTF,TGCAGCGTTGGCGGGGCGGCAGGGATTAACTATGGCTACACCTTC
TRBV5-1,few,TRBJ2-3,.,CASSLPGTDTQYF,TGCGCCAGCAGCTTGCCAGGGACAGATACGCAGTATTTT
TRBV7-6,once,TRBJ1-5,.,CASSLAFSREYSNQPQHF,TGTGCCAGCAGCTTAGCTTTCTCCCGGGAATATAGCAATCAGCCCCAGCATTTT